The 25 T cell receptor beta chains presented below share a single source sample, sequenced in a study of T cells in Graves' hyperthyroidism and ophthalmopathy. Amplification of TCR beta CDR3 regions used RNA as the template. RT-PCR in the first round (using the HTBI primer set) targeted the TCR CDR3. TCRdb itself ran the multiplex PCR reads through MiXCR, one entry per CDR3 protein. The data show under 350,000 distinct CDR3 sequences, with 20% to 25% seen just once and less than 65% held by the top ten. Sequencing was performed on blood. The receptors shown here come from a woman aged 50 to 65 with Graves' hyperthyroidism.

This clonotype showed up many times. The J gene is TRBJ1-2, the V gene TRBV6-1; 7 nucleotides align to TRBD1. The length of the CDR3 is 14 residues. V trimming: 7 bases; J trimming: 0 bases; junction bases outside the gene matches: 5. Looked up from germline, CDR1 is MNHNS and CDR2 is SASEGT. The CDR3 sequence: CASIPDRTNYGYTF. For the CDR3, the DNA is TGTGCCAGCATCCCGGACAGGACTAACTATGGCTACACCTTC.

CDR3 sequence reads: CASSSRQNTEAFF. CDR3 DNA: TGTGCCAGCAGCTCGAGACAGAACACTGAAGCTTTCTTT. The V call is TRBV7-6, the J call TRBJ1-1; no reliable D call. This CDR3 contains 13 residues. Per the germline V gene, CDR1 is SGHVS and CDR2 is FNYEAQ. V lost 4 bases, J lost 1 base, and 7 bases lay in between.

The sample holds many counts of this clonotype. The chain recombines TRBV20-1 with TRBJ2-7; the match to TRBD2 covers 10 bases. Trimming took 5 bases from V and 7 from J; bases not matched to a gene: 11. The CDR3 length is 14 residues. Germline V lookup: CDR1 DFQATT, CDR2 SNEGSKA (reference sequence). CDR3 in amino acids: CSAATLAGAGEQYF. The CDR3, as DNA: TGCAGTGCTGCCACCCTAGCGGGAGCTGGGGAGCAGTACTTC.

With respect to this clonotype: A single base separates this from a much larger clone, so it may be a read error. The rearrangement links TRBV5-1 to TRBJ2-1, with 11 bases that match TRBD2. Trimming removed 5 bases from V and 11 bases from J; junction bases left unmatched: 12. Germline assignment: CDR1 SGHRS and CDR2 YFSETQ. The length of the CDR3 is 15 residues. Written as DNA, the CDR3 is TGCGCCAGCAGATTGCTAGCGGGGGGACTCGATAAGCAGTTCTTC. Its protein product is CASRLLAGGLDKQFF. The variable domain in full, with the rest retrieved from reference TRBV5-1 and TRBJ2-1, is KAGVTQTPRYLIKTRGQQVTLSCSPISGHRSVSWYQQTPGQGLQFLFEYFSETQRNKGNFPGRFSGRQFSNSRSEMNVSTLELGDSALYLCASRLLAGGLDKQFFGPGTRLTVL.

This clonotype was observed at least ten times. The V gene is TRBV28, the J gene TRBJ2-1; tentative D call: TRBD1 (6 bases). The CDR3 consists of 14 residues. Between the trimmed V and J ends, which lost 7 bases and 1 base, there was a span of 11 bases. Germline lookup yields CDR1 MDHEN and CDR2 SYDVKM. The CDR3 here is CASNSQGSYNEQFF. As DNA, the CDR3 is TGTGCCAGCAACAGTCAGGGGTCCTACAATGAGCAGTTCTTC.

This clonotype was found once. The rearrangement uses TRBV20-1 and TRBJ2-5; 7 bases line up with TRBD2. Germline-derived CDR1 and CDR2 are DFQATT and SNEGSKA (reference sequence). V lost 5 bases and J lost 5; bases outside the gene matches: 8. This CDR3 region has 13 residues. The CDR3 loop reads CSAPVVGGETQYF. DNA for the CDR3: TGCAGTGCTCCTGTTGTGGGGGGGGAGACCCAGTACTTC.

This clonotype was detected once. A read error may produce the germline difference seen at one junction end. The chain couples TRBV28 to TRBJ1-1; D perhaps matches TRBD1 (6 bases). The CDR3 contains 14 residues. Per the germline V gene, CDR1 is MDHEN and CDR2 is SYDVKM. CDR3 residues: CASSSGQRNTEASF. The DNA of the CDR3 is TGTGCCAGCAGCTCCGGACAGAGGAACACTGAAGCTTCCTTT.

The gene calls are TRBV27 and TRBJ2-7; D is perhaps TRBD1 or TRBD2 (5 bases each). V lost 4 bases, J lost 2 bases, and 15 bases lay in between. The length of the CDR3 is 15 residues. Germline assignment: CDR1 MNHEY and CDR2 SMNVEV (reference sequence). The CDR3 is CASSSPRDGTYEQYF. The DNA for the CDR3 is TGTGCCAGCAGTTCCCCCCGGGACGGAACCTACGAGCAGTACTTC.

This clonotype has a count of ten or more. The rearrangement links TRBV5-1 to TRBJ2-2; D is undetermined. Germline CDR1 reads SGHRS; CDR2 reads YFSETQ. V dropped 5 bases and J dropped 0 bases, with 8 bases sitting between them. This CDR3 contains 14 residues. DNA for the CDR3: TGCGCCAGCAGTCTGGCCGCGAACACCGGGGAGCTGTTTTTT. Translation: CASSLAANTGELFF.

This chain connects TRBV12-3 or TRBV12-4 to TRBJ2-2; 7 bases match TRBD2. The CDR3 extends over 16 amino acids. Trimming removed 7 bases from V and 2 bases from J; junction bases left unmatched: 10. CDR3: CASTMGGRGNTGELFF. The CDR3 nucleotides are TGTGCCAGCACCATGGGGGGGAGGGGAAACACCGGGGAGCTGTTTTTT.

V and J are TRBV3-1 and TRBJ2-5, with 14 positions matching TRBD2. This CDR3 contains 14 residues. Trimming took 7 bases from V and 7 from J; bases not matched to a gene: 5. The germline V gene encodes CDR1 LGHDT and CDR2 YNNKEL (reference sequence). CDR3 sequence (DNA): TGTGCCAGCACCCCGACTAGCGGGAGGGCGACCCAGTACTTC. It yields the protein CASTPTSGRATQYF.

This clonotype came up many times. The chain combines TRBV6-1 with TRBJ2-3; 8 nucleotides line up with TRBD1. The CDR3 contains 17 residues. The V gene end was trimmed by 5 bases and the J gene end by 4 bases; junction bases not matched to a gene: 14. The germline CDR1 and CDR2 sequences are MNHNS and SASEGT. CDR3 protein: CASSRFRQGRDSDTQYF. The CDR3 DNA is TGTGCCAGCAGTCGCTTCCGACAGGGGAGAGATTCAGATACGCAGTATTTT.

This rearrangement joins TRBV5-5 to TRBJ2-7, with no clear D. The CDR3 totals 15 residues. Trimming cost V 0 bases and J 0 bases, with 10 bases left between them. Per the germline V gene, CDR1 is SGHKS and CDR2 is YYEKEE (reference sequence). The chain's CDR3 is CASSLAHTSSYEQYF. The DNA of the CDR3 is TGTGCCAGCAGCTTGGCTCACACAAGCTCCTACGAGCAGTACTTC.

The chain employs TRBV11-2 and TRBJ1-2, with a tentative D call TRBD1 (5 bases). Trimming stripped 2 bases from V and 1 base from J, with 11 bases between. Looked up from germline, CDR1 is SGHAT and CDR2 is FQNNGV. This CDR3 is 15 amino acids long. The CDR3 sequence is CASSLQAGSNYGYTF. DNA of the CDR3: TGTGCCAGCAGCTTACAGGCAGGGAGTAACTATGGCTACACCTTC.

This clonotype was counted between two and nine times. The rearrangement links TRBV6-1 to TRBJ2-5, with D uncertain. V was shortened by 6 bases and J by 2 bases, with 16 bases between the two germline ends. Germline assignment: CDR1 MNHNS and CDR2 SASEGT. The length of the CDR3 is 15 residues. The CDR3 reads CASRPLVVFQETQYF. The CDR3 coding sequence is TGTGCCAGCAGACCTCTCGTAGTGTTTCAAGAGACCCAGTACTTC.

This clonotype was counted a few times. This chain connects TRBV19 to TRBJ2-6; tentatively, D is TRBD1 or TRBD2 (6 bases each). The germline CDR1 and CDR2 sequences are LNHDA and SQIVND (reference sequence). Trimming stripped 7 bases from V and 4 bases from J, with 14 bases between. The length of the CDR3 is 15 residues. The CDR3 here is CASINREAGANVLTF. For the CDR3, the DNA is TGTGCCAGTATTAACAGGGAGGCCGGGGCCAACGTCCTGACTTTC.

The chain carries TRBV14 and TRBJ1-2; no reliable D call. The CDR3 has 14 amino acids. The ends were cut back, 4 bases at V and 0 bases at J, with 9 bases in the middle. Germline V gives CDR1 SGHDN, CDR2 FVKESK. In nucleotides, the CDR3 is TGTGCCAGCAGCCGAGCAGTCGCTAACTATGGCTACACCTTC. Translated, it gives CASSRAVANYGYTF.

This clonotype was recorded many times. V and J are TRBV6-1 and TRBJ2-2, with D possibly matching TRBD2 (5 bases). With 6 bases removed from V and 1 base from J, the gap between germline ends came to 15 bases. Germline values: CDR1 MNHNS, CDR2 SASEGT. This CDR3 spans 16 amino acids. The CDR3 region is CASRSSSGGNTGELFF. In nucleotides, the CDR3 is TGTGCCAGCAGGTCATCGTCAGGAGGGAACACCGGGGAGCTGTTTTTT.

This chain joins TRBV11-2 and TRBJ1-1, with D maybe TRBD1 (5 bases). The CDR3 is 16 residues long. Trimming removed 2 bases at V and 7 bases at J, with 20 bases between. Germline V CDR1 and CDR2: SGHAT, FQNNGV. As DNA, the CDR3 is TGTGCCAGCAGCTTATTCATAGGGACTGGGAAGCGTGAAGCTTTCTTT. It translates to CASSLFIGTGKREAFF.

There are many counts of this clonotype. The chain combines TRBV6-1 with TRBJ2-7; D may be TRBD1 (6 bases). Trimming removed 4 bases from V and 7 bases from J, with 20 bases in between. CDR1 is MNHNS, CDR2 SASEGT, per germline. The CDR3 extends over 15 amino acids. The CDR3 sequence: CASSGVQGSLGEQYF. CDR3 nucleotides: TGTGCCAGCAGTGGGGTACAGGGTTCTCTGGGGGAGCAGTACTTC.

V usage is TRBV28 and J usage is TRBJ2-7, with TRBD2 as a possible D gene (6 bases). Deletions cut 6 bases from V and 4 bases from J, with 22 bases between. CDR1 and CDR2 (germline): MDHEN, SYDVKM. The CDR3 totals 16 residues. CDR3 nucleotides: TGTGCCAGCAGCCCCTTAGATCCCCGTGGAGGGTACGAGCAGTACTTC. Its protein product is CASSPLDPRGGYEQYF.

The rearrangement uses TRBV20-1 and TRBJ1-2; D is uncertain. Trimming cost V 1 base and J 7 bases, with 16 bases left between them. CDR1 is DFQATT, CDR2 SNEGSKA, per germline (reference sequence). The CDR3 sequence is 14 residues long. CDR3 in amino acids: CSARAEGLGCGYTF. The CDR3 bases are TGCAGTGCTAGAGCCGAGGGATTGGGCTGTGGCTACACCTTC.

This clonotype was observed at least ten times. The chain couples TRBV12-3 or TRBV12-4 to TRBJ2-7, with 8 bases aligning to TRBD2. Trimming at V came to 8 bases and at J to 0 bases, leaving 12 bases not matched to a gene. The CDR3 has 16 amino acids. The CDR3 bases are TGTGCCAGCGCCCGGGGGGGATGGGGAATCTCCTACGAGCAGTACTTC. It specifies CASARGGWGISYEQYF.

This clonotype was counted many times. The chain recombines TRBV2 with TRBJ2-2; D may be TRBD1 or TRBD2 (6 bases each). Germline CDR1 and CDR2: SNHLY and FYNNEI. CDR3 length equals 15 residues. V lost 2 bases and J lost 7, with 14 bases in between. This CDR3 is CASSERGVQGGELFF. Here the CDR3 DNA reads TGTGCCAGCAGTGAAAGGGGGGTTCAGGGCGGGGAGCTGTTTTTT.

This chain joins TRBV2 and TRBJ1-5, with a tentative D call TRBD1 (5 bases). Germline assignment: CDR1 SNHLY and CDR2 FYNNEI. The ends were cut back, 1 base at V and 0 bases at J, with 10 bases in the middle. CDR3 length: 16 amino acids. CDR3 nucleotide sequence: TGTGCCAGCAGTGAAGTTGGGGCTTATAGCAATCAGCCCCAGCATTTT. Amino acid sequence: CASSEVGAYSNQPQHF.